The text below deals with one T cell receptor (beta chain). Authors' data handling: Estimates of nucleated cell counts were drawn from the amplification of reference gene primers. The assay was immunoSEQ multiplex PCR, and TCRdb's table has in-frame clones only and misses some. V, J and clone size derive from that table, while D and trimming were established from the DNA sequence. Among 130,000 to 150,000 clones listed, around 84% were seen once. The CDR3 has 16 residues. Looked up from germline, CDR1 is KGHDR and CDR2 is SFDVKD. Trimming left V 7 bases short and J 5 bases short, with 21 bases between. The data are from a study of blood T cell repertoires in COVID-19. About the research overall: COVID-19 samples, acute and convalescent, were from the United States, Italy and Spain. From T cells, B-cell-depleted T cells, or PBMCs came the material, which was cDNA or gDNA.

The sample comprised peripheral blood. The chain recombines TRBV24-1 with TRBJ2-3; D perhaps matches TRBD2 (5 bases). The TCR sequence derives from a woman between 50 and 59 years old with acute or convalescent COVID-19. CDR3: CATSLGSGKGGDTQYF. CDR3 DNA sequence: TGTGCCACCAGCTTGGGGTCGGGGAAAGGTGGAGATACGCAGTATTTT.